Listed here are 29 T cell receptor beta chains from one sample, sequenced in a study of T cells after yellow fever vaccination. TCRdb reanalysed the 5' RACE reads using MiXCR and keeps one entry per CDR3 protein. Altogether over 250,000 distinct CDR3 sequences are present, around 4.9% being singletons, with the ten largest covering around 3.5%. The specimen was CD4+ T cells sorted from PBMCs, collected on the day of the yellow fever booster vaccination. These receptors were collected from a young man who received the YFV17D yellow fever vaccine.

This clonotype appeared a few times. The chain uses TRBV4-3 and TRBJ2-5, with D perhaps given as TRBD1 or TRBD2 (7 bases each). Germline V gene sequence: CDR1 LGHNA, CDR2 YSLEER. V lost 3 bases and J 5 bases, leaving 13 bases between the germline ends. The CDR3 spans 14 residues. The CDR3 loop reads CASSHQQGGETQYF. The CDR3, as DNA: TGCGCCAGCAGCCATCAGCAGGGGGGGGAGACCCAGTACTTC.

This chain uses TRBV7-2 with TRBJ2-1; possibly TRBD1 or TRBD2 for D (5 bases each). V lost 5 bases and J 5 bases, leaving 16 bases between the germline ends. Looked up from germline, CDR1 is SGHTA and CDR2 is FQGNSA. The CDR3 totals 15 residues. CDR3 sequence reads: CASSRTRDVNNEQFF. DNA for the CDR3: TGTGCCAGCAGCCGAACCCGGGACGTAAACAATGAGCAGTTCTTC.

The chain uses TRBV7-2 and TRBJ1-3; 10 nucleotides match TRBD1. The CDR3 runs 15 residues. In germline, CDR1 is SGHTA, CDR2 FQGNSA. V trimming: 2 bases; J trimming: 8 bases; junction bases outside the gene matches: 6. CDR3 in DNA: TGTGCCAGCAGCTTAACGGTCGGACAGGGGGACACCATATATTTT. This translates into CASSLTVGQGDTIYF.

The gene calls are TRBV5-1 and TRBJ2-3, with 9 bases lining up with TRBD2. Trimming took 4 bases from V and 3 from J; bases not matched to a gene: 6. CDR3 length equals 15 residues. The germline CDR1 and CDR2 sequences are SGHRS and YFSETQ. In DNA form, the CDR3 reads TGCGCCAGCAGCCGAGCGGGGGGCGGAACAGATACGCAGTATTTT. Protein: CASSRAGGGTDTQYF.

This clonotype appeared many times. CDR3 in DNA: TGTGCCAGCAGCCGGGCCCTAGCGTCGCCGTCCTCTGGAAACACCATATATTTT. It encodes CASSRALASPSSGNTIYF. The rearrangement links TRBV7-2 to TRBJ1-3; no definite D call. The germline V gene encodes CDR1 SGHTA and CDR2 FQGNSA. The V gene lost 5 bases and the J gene lost 0 bases, with 20 bases spanning the gap. The CDR3 loop spans 18 amino acids.

This clonotype was recorded at least ten times. The V and J genes are TRBV5-5 and TRBJ1-4; TRBD1 matches 9 bases. The germline V gene encodes CDR1 SGHKS and CDR2 YYEKEE (reference sequence). V shed 5 bases, J shed 8 bases, and the junction held 7 bases outside the gene matches. This CDR3 has 14 residues. CDR3 loop: CASSPRTGEEKLFF. As DNA, the CDR3 is TGTGCCAGCAGTCCCAGGACAGGGGAAGAAAAACTGTTTTTT. The whole variable domain, remainder taken from reference TRBV5-5 and TRBJ1-4, is DAGVTQSPTHLIKTRGQQVTLRCSPISGHKSVSWYQQVLGQGPQFIFQYYEKEERGRGNFPDRFSARQFPNYSSELNVNALLLGDSALYLCASSPRTGEEKLFFGSGTQLSVL.

The sample holds many counts of this clonotype. The J gene is TRBJ2-3, the V gene TRBV4-1; D remains unclear. The CDR3 sequence is 15 residues long. V dropped 1 base and J dropped 0 bases, with 8 bases sitting between them. CDR1 and CDR2 (germline): MGHRA, YSYEKL. CDR3 sequence (DNA): TGCGCCAGCAGCCAAGGGGTCGGTAGCACAGATACGCAGTATTTT. This codes for CASSQGVGSTDTQYF.

Turning to this clonotype: A much larger clonotype is one base distant, so this may be a read error. The chain recombines TRBV2 with TRBJ1-1, with TRBD1 matching over 10 bases. The J segment lost 3 bases and the V segment lost 6 bases, leaving 4 bases of the junction unmatched. The CDR3 extends over 14 amino acids. Germline V gene lookup returns CDR1 SNHLY and CDR2 FYNNEI. Written as DNA, the CDR3 is TGTGCCAGCAGGGGGACAGGGGAGGACACTGAAGCTTTCTTT. Protein: CASRGTGEDTEAFF.

In its sample, this clonotype was seen a few times. The chain links TRBV5-1 to TRBJ1-5; the D gene is possibly TRBD1 (5 bases). The CDR3 runs to 15 residues. Trimming pared 1 base from V and 6 bases from J, leaving 14 bases between. In germline, CDR1 is SGHRS, CDR2 YFSETQ. This CDR3 reads CASSLSGVQGQPQHF. CDR3 coding DNA: TGCGCCAGCAGCTTGTCCGGGGTCCAGGGTCAGCCCCAGCATTTT.

This clonotype was seen repeatedly, ten times or more. The chain employs TRBV10-1 and TRBJ2-7; TRBD2 agrees at 10 bases. This CDR3 contains 16 residues. Germline lookup yields CDR1 WNHNN and CDR2 SYGVQD (reference sequence). V shed 6 bases and J 2 bases; nucleotides not matched to a gene: 10. Here the CDR3 DNA reads TGCGCCAGCAGCCCCAGCGGGGGGGTCGGGGCCTACGAGCAGTACTTC. Protein sequence: CASSPSGGVGAYEQYF.

J is TRBJ2-5 and V is TRBV29-1; 8 nucleotides match TRBD2. The CDR3 totals 18 residues. The germline CDR1 and CDR2 sequences are SQVTM and ANQGSEA. The trim removed 2 bases at V and 4 bases at J, leaving 18 bases unmatched. The CDR3 region has the DNA TGCAGCGTTGAAAGGCGGGGAGTCCGCGGGGGGCTCACAGAGACCCAGTACTTC. Protein sequence: CSVERRGVRGGLTETQYF.

This clonotype was counted ten times or more. The chain carries TRBV7-2 and TRBJ2-4; D is possibly TRBD2 (5 bases). CDR1 and CDR2 (germline): SGHTA, FQGNSA. V was clipped by 1 base and J by 0 bases, with 13 bases between them. The CDR3 runs 17 residues. CDR3 sequence reads: CASSLGTGFLAKNIQYF. As DNA, the CDR3 is TGTGCCAGCAGCTTAGGAACGGGGTTCCTAGCCAAAAACATTCAGTACTTC.

This CDR3 reads CASSRQAINQPQHF. For the CDR3, the DNA is TGTGCCAGCAGTCGACAGGCAATCAATCAGCCCCAGCATTTT. The chain links TRBV12-3 or TRBV12-4 to TRBJ1-5; D is possibly TRBD1 (6 bases). The CDR3 totals 14 residues. The ends were cut back, 5 bases at V and 3 bases at J, with 11 bases in the middle.

This clonotype was seen many times. V and J are TRBV9 and TRBJ1-1; D gene uncertain. CDR1 and CDR2 from the germline V gene are SGDLS and YYNGEE. Trimming left V 0 bases short and J 1 base short, with 13 bases between. The CDR3 has 16 amino acids. The DNA for the CDR3 is TGTGCCAGCAGCGTAGGGCCGCTGACGGAGAACACTGAAGCTTTCTTT. Translating it yields CASSVGPLTENTEAFF.

CDR3 loop: CASSPAGARNTGELFF. The CDR3 region has the DNA TGTGCCAGCAGCCCCGCCGGGGCAAGGAACACCGGGGAGCTGTTTTTT. The chain recombines TRBV7-9 with TRBJ2-2; tentatively, D is TRBD1 or TRBD2 (5 bases each). The CDR3 covers 16 residues. Germline V gene sequence: CDR1 SEHNR, CDR2 FQNEAQ (reference sequence). Trimming left V 5 bases short and J 1 base short, with 14 bases between.

This chain joins TRBV6-1 and TRBJ2-1; 7 nucleotides line up with TRBD1. The germline gives CDR1 MNHNS, CDR2 SASEGT. V was pared by 2 bases and J by 4 bases, with 5 bases of the junction left unmatched. The CDR3 covers 15 residues. The CDR3 DNA reads TGTGCCAGCAGTGAAAAGGGGGCCTATTACAATGAGCAGTTCTTC. Amino acid sequence: CASSEKGAYYNEQFF.

This clonotype was observed at least ten times. V usage is TRBV7-2 and J usage is TRBJ2-3; D gene ambiguous. Per germline, CDR1 SGHTA and CDR2 FQGNSA. CDR3 length: 13 amino acids. V lost 3 bases, J lost 1 base, and 5 bases lay in between. CDR3 sequence reads: CASSFGRTDTQYF. CDR3 nucleotides: TGTGCCAGCAGCTTCGGACGCACAGATACGCAGTATTTT.

The table lists this clonotype with a few counts. This chain connects TRBV7-2 to TRBJ1-2; D is undetermined. Trimming left V 0 bases short and J 9 bases short, with 5 bases between. The germline V gene has CDR1 SGHTA and CDR2 FQGNSA. The CDR3 consists of 11 residues. CDR3 sequence: CASSLAESYTF. The CDR3 bases are TGTGCCAGCAGCTTAGCGGAGAGCTACACCTTC.

This clonotype has at least ten counts. The chain is built from TRBV6-5 and TRBJ2-7; unclear D gene. The V gene's germline CDR1 is MNHEY and CDR2 SVGAGI. The CDR3 has 13 amino acids. CDR3 sequence reads: CASSYSKGLGLHV. The DNA for the CDR3 is TGTGCCAGCAGTTACTCGAAAGGGTTGGGGTTACACGTC.

The genes are TRBV25-1 and TRBJ1-1; D gene unclear. Germline loops: CDR1 MGHDK, CDR2 SYGVNS. This CDR3 has 17 residues. Trimming pared 0 bases from V and 4 bases from J, leaving 18 bases between. Here the CDR3 DNA reads TGTGCCAGCAGTGAATATAATGTTGTGGGGTCCAGCACTGAAGCTTTCTTT. This translates into CASSEYNVVGSSTEAFF.

This clonotype was found a few times. The rearrangement joins TRBV29-1 to TRBJ2-1; 11 bases are shared with TRBD1. V shed 4 bases and J 5 bases; nucleotides not matched to a gene: 7. This CDR3 comprises 15 residues. CDR1 and CDR2 from the germline V gene are SQVTM and ANQGSEA. This chain's CDR3 is CSVVAGTGGNNEQFF. Written as DNA, the CDR3 is TGCAGCGTTGTGGCTGGGACAGGGGGAAACAATGAGCAGTTCTTC.

This clonotype was counted a few times. This chain links TRBV12-3 or TRBV12-4 with TRBJ1-6; D unclear. The CDR3 is 12 amino acids. The ends were cut back, 3 bases at V and 11 bases at J, with 8 bases in the middle. CDR3 protein: CASSFMHPPLHF. The CDR3 coding sequence is TGTGCCAGCAGTTTTATGCACCCACCCCTCCACTTT.

This clonotype was seen only a few times. In DNA, the CDR3 is TGTGCCAGCAACCCCACGAACACCGGGGAGCTGTTTTTT. Residues: CASNPTNTGELFF. The chain couples TRBV2 to TRBJ2-2; D remains ambiguous. The CDR3 contains 13 residues. In germline, CDR1 is SNHLY, CDR2 FYNNEI. V was clipped by 7 bases and J by 0 bases, with 6 bases between them.

V is TRBV9 and J is TRBJ1-1; D gene ambiguous. The CDR3 contains 14 residues. Germline V CDR1 and CDR2: SGDLS, YYNGEE. V was pared by 0 bases and J by 0 bases, with 6 bases between. The CDR3 region is CASSVGNMNTEAFF. CDR3 DNA sequence: TGTGCCAGCAGCGTAGGGAACATGAACACTGAAGCTTTCTTT.

This clonotype has only a few counts. The gene calls are TRBV7-7 and TRBJ2-7, with 8 bases lining up with TRBD2. Germline CDR1 is SSHAT and CDR2 is FNYEAQ (reference sequence). CDR3 size: 15 residues. V lost 5 bases, J lost 0 bases, and 6 bases stayed unmatched. DNA of the CDR3: TGTGCCAGCAGCCGCGGACTAGCTGGCTCCTACGAGCAGTACTTC. The encoded protein is CASSRGLAGSYEQYF.

This clonotype was recorded at least ten times. Germline and junction disagree at one end, which may indicate a read error. The chain joins TRBV20-1 to TRBJ2-1; 11 bases match TRBD2. Germline V gene sequence: CDR1 DFQATT, CDR2 SNEGSKA (reference sequence). The CDR3 has 15 amino acids. CDR3 sequence reads: CSAPIAGGLTPERFF. The CDR3 nucleotides are TGCAGTGCTCCGATAGCGGGGGGGCTAACCCCCGAGCGGTTCTTC.

CDR3 in DNA: TGCAGTGCTCCCGGGACTCCGAGCTCCTACGAGCAGTACTTC. Its translation: CSAPGTPSSYEQYF. The chain joins TRBV20-1 to TRBJ2-7; TRBD2 is a possible D gene (6 bases). The CDR3 contains 14 residues. Between the trimmed V and J ends, which lost 5 bases and 0 bases, there was a span of 14 bases. The V gene's germline CDR1 is DFQATT and CDR2 SNEGSKA (reference sequence).

This clonotype was observed a handful of times. CDR3 sequence reads: CASSRDRDHEQYF. CDR3 bases: TGTGCCAGCAGTAGGGACAGGGACCACGAGCAGTACTTC. The V and J genes are TRBV5-4 and TRBJ2-7, with 9 bases matching TRBD1. CDR1 SGHNT and CDR2 YYREEE come from the germline V gene (reference sequence). The V segment lost 5 bases and the J segment 5 bases; nucleotides outside the gene matches: 5. This CDR3 has 13 amino acids.

The V gene is TRBV11-2, the J gene TRBJ2-7; unclear D gene. The CDR3 is made up of 14 amino acids. Trimming cost V 0 bases and J 4 bases, with 10 bases left between them. Germline CDR1 reads SGHAT; CDR2 reads FQNNGV. CDR3 protein: CASSLDRVSYEQYF. The CDR3, as DNA: TGTGCCAGCAGCTTAGATCGGGTTTCGTACGAGCAGTACTTC.